This T cell receptor (beta chain) is from a study of long-term antiretroviral therapy in people with HIV. Of note for this clone: What it binds is unknown.

An immunoSEQ assay, version v3.0, was performed at survey level. This table comes from immunoSEQ multiplex PCR, and its TCRdb copy is limited to in-frame clones, with some not included. In the table there are over 30,000 clones, less than 90% of which are singletons. Study conclusions and caveats: Although diversity increased after ART, it remained lower than in transplant donor controls.

There are 17 residues in the CDR3. Germline V gene sequence: CDR1 SGHNT, CDR2 YYREEE (reference sequence). V lost 0 bases to trimming and J lost 4 bases; unmatched junction nucleotides: 10. The sample was unsorted PBMCs, taken 1.2 years after starting antiretroviral therapy. The clonotype originates from a woman aged 45 to 65 with HIV. The chain employs TRBV5-4 and TRBJ2-5, with 9 bases identical to TRBD2. CDR3 protein: CASSLAGGGALLETQYF. In nucleotides, the CDR3 is TGTGCCAGCAGCTTGGCCGGCGGGGGGGCTTTATTAGAGACCCAGTACTTC.